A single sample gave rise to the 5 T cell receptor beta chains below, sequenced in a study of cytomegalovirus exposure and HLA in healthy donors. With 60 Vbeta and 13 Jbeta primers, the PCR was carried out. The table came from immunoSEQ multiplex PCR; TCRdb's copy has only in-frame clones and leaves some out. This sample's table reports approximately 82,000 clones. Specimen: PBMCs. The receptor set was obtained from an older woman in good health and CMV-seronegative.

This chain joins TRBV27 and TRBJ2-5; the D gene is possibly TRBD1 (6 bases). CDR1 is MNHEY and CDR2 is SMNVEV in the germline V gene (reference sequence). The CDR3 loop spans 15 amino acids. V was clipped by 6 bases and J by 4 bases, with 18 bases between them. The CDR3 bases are TGTGCCAGCAGGCCATCCGGGACATCCAGAGAGACCCAGTACTTC. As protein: CASRPSGTSRETQYF.

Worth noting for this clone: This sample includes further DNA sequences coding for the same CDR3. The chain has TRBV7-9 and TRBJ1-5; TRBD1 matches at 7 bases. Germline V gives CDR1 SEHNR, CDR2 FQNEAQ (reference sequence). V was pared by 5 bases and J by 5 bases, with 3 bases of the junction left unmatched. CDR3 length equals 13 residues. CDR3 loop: CASSPTGDQPQHF. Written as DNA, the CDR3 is TGTGCCAGCAGCCCCACAGGGGATCAGCCCCAGCATTTT.

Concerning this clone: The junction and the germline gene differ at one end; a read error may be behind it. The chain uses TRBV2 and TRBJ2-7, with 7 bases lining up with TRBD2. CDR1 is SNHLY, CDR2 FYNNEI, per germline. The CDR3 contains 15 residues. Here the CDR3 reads CASSGGGTTAYGQYF. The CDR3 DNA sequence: TGTGCCAGCAGTGGGGGTGGGACTACAGCCTACGGGCAGTACTTC. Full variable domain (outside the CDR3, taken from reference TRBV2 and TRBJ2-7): EPEVTQTPSHQVTQMGQEVILRCVPISNHLYFYWYRQILGQKVEFLVSFYNNEISEKSEIFDDQFSVERPDGSNFTLKIRSTKLEDSAMYFCASSGGGTTAYGQYFGPGTRLTVT.

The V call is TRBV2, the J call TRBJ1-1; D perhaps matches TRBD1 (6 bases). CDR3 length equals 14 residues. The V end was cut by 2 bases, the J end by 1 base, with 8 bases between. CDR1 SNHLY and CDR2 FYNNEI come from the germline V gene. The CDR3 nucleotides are TGTGCCAGCAGTGAAAGGGACAAGAACACTGAAGCTTTCTTT. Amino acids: CASSERDKNTEAFF.

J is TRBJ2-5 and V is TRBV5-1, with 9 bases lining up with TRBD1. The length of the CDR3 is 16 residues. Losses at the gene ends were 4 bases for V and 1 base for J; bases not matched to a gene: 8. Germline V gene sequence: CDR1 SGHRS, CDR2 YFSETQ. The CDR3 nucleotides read TGCGCCAGCAGCCCGACCGGACAGGGGCCCCAAGAGACCCAGTACTTC. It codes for CASSPTGQGPQETQYF.